This is a list of T cell receptor beta chains from one sample in a study of blood T cell repertoires in COVID-19. The data were produced by immunoSEQ multiplex PCR, yet TCRdb's version contains in-frame clones alone and is incomplete. The table has 35,000 to 40,000 clones, approximately 90% seen once; the top ten hold 15% to 20%. Specimen: peripheral blood. The receptor set was obtained from a man in his 70s with acute or convalescent COVID-19. Each CDR3 is given with its conserved first and last residue. Fields, in order: V gene, CDR3 protein.

v_call: TRBV7-9
cdr3_aa: CASSLGRGQGAFGYTF

v_call: TRBV27
cdr3_aa: CASSLGRNSPLHF

v_call: TRBV5-6
cdr3_aa: CASSPGTGGRYGYTF

v_call: TRBV4-1
cdr3_aa: CASSQGPGETSTDTQYF

v_call: TRBV7-2
cdr3_aa: CASSLAGGGTEAFF

v_call: TRBV5-4
cdr3_aa: CASSARDRGLNTQYF

v_call: TRBV19
cdr3_aa: CASNQRGLLGTNEKLFF

v_call: TRBV19
cdr3_aa: CASSIRAGTIGYTF

v_call: TRBV12-3/TRBV12-4
cdr3_aa: CASLLGPHAFF

v_call: TRBV9
cdr3_aa: CASTPLGRGLEDYGYTF

v_call: TRBV7-2
cdr3_aa: CASSFSTGMVPFF

v_call: TRBV2
cdr3_aa: CASSEGAGRNEAFF

v_call: TRBV5-1
cdr3_aa: CASSLEQGKYGYTF

v_call: TRBV4-2
cdr3_aa: CASSQESTGGNTIYF

v_call: TRBV15
cdr3_aa: CATSRASGTSGRGEQYF

v_call: TRBV24-1
cdr3_aa: CATGADTQYF

v_call: TRBV19
cdr3_aa: CASSADRAFNSPLHF

v_call: TRBV4-3
cdr3_aa: CASKRTVIEPDTQYF

v_call: TRBV12-3/TRBV12-4
cdr3_aa: CASRGTGGLAFF

v_call: TRBV27
cdr3_aa: CASSRTRDRAYEQYF

v_call: TRBV2
cdr3_aa: CASSGLAQGNEKLFF

v_call: TRBV14
cdr3_aa: CASSHRSGTSDSYEQYF

v_call: TRBV29-1
cdr3_aa: CSVLGGLGEKLFF

v_call: TRBV6-5
cdr3_aa: CASIQTGAGAGELFF

v_call: TRBV7-9
cdr3_aa: CASSSTGANEKLFF

v_call: TRBV10-3
cdr3_aa: CAAGDQPQHF

v_call: TRBV2
cdr3_aa: CASSESTDTQYF

v_call: TRBV10-3
cdr3_aa: CAISDPPYEQYF

v_call: TRBV7-2
cdr3_aa: CASSPHRVQETQYF

v_call: TRBV7-2
cdr3_aa: CASSLDRIYQPQHF

v_call: TRBV6-2/TRBV6-3
cdr3_aa: CASSGTSGRFGEQFF

v_call: TRBV7-2
cdr3_aa: CASSLAGGGTEAFF

v_call: TRBV6-4
cdr3_aa: CASSDGPANYGYTF

v_call: TRBV9
cdr3_aa: CASSETSGFYEQYF

v_call: TRBV19
cdr3_aa: CASSIFAGGVSGYTF

v_call: TRBV18
cdr3_aa: CASTPGQNNQPQHF

v_call: TRBV7-7
cdr3_aa: CASSFDREETQYF

v_call: TRBV5-4
cdr3_aa: CASSSDRGSNEQFF

v_call: TRBV28
cdr3_aa: CASSLQGGKKLFF

v_call: TRBV19
cdr3_aa: CASSIEPGSYEQYF

v_call: TRBV7-9
cdr3_aa: CASTKSTREAYNEQFF

v_call: TRBV10-3
cdr3_aa: CAISEFDSHYGYTF

v_call: TRBV12-3/TRBV12-4
cdr3_aa: CASSYRPDRITFF

v_call: TRBV7-8
cdr3_aa: CASSSGVFSEKLFF

v_call: TRBV6-2/TRBV6-3
cdr3_aa: CASSYYGLAGETQYF

v_call: TRBV12-3/TRBV12-4
cdr3_aa: CASSYVDEKLFF

v_call: TRBV29-1
cdr3_aa: CSVRTSGNTEAFF

v_call: TRBV27
cdr3_aa: CASSLGGPYEQYF

v_call: TRBV5-4
cdr3_aa: CASSQDWGQEKLFF

v_call: TRBV28
cdr3_aa: CASSLKGKTSGGYSNQPQHF

v_call: TRBV10-3
cdr3_aa: CAISEPGQDNQPQHF

v_call: TRBV28
cdr3_aa: CASSSEENSPLHF